The 19 T cell receptor beta chains listed next were all sequenced from one sample in a study of T cells in Graves' hyperthyroidism and ophthalmopathy. From RNA transcripts, TCR beta CDR3 regions were amplified. The HTBI primer set served for first-round RT-PCR of the TCR CDR3. TCRdb processed the multiplex PCR reads anew with MiXCR; each CDR3 protein has one entry. The sample includes under 400,000 distinct CDR3 sequences, around 23% of them seen just once. The specimen was blood. The receptors come from a woman between 50 and 59 years old with Graves' hyperthyroidism.

This clonotype was observed at least ten times. The CDR3 reads CASSPGQTGNTIYF. CDR3 DNA sequence: TGTGCCAGCAGCCCGGGACAGACCGGAAACACCATATATTTT. The chain couples TRBV7-2 to TRBJ1-3; 7 bases align to TRBD1. This CDR3 is built from 14 residues. The V and J ends lost 5 bases and 4 bases, in that order; junction bases with no gene match: 5. Per germline, CDR1 SGHTA and CDR2 FQGNSA.

There are a few counts of this clonotype. J is TRBJ1-2 and V is TRBV28; unclear D gene. There are 14 residues in the CDR3. Trimming shortened V by 6 bases and J by 4 bases, and 15 bases separated the two germline ends. Germline values: CDR1 MDHEN, CDR2 SYDVKM. CDR3 amino acids: CASRVQKSLYGYTF. Written as DNA, the CDR3 is TGTGCCAGCAGGGTCCAGAAATCCCTCTATGGCTACACCTTC.

This clonotype was observed a few times. Germline is not matched at one junction end, which may reflect a read error. The CDR3 DNA reads TGTGCCAGCAGCTCGACTCCCAACTCCTACAATGAGCAGTTCTTC. This translates into CASSSTPNSYNEQFF. The chain is built from TRBV5-1 and TRBJ2-1, with D hard to call. CDR1 is SGHRS and CDR2 is YFSETQ in the germline V gene. The CDR3 sequence is 15 residues long. The whole variable domain, filled in from reference TRBV5-1 and TRBJ2-1, reads KAGVTQTPRYLIKTRGQQVTLSCSPISGHRSVSWYQQTPGQGLQFLFEYFSETQRNKGNFPGRFSGRQFSNSRSEMNVSTLELGDSALYLCASSSTPNSYNEQFFGPGTRLTVL.

This chain uses TRBV3-1 with TRBJ2-6, with D possibly matching TRBD1 (6 bases). The ends were cut back, 7 bases at V and 3 bases at J, with 13 bases in the middle. In germline, CDR1 is LGHDT, CDR2 YNNKEL (reference sequence). This CDR3 contains 15 residues. DNA of the CDR3: TGTGCCAGCATCCCGGCCAGGGGTGGGGCCAACGTCCTGACTTTC. Its translation is CASIPARGGANVLTF.

The chain has TRBV5-1 and TRBJ1-6; no clear D gene. Trimming removed 0 bases from V and 6 bases from J, with 13 bases in between. The CDR3 length is 16 residues. Germline V gene data show CDR1 as SGHRS and CDR2 as YFSETQ. CDR3 bases: TGCGCCAGCAGCTTGGACGGAATTGTTGCTAATTCACCCCTCCACTTT. This sequence encodes CASSLDGIVANSPLHF.

In regard to this clonotype: A clone one base away is much larger, so this may be a read error. The chain combines TRBV12-3 or TRBV12-4 with TRBJ2-7, with 9 bases matching TRBD2. The V segment lost 3 bases and the J segment 7 bases; nucleotides outside the gene matches: 10. The CDR3 extends over 15 amino acids. The CDR3 region has the DNA TGTGCCAGCAGTTTTGATCTAGCGGGATGGTATGAGCAGTACTTC. Amino acids: CASSFDLAGWYEQYF.

V gene TRBV29-1 combines with J gene TRBJ1-2, with D uncertain. There are 12 residues in the CDR3. From germline, CDR1 is SQVTM and CDR2 ANQGSEA. V was trimmed by 7 bases and J by 8 bases, leaving 17 bases between them. The DNA of the CDR3 is TGCAGCGCCAGTCTGGACGGCCTGGGCTACACCTTC. Protein sequence: CSASLDGLGYTF.

Worth noting for this clonotype: Since a much larger clone is just one base distant, this may be a read error. This sequence joins TRBV10-1 and TRBJ2-7, with D possibly matching TRBD2 (5 bases). The CDR3 runs 14 residues. Germline V gene data show CDR1 as WNHNN and CDR2 as SYGVQD (reference sequence). V lost 3 bases and J 3 bases, leaving 12 bases between the germline ends. CDR3 amino acids: CASSERGVLYEQYF. The DNA for the CDR3 is TGCGCCAGCAGTGAACGGGGAGTACTCTACGAGCAGTACTTC.

This clonotype appeared many times. This chain connects TRBV28 to TRBJ1-5; D remains unclear. The CDR3 is made up of 15 amino acids. The V and J ends lost 2 bases and 0 bases respectively, with 8 bases between them. The V gene's germline CDR1 is MDHEN and CDR2 SYDVKM. Here the CDR3 reads CASSLVRVSNQPQHF. Written as DNA, the CDR3 is TGTGCCAGCAGTTTAGTACGGGTTAGCAATCAGCCCCAGCATTTT.

At least ten counts were recorded for this clonotype. The chain links TRBV5-1 to TRBJ2-7; no firm D call. The CDR3 extends over 15 amino acids. CDR1 is SGHRS, CDR2 YFSETQ, per germline. V gave up 0 bases and J gave up 0 bases, with 10 bases separating them. This chain's CDR3 is CASSLDGSLSYEQYF. The CDR3 DNA reads as TGCGCCAGCAGCTTGGATGGCAGTCTCTCCTACGAGCAGTACTTC.

This clonotype has ten or more counts. The chain combines TRBV20-1 with TRBJ2-1; 10 bases are shared with TRBD2. CDR1 and CDR2 from the germline V gene are DFQATT and SNEGSKA (reference sequence). The CDR3 sequence is 15 residues long. V lost 0 bases and J lost 5; bases outside the gene matches: 4. The CDR3, as DNA: TGCAGTGCTAGAGATCCAGCGGGAGGGAACAATGAGCAGTTCTTC. It is translated as CSARDPAGGNNEQFF.

The chain carries TRBV28 and TRBJ1-4; TRBD1 aligns across 7 bases. This CDR3 is 14 amino acids long. With 6 bases clipped from V and 8 bases from J, the junction kept 9 bases outside the gene matches. Germline-derived CDR1 and CDR2 are MDHEN and SYDVKM. CDR3 amino acids: CASSSDRRREKLFF. CDR3 bases: TGTGCCAGCAGCTCGGACAGGCGACGGGAAAAACTGTTTTTT.

V and J are TRBV7-2 and TRBJ1-5; maybe TRBD1 (5 bases). Germline CDR1 reads SGHTA; CDR2 reads FQGNSA. The V end was cut by 5 bases, the J end by 0 bases, with 14 bases between. CDR3 length equals 16 residues. DNA of the CDR3: TGTGCCAGCAGCCTCGGGGGGGGAAGTAGCAATCAGCCCCAGCATTTT. Protein product: CASSLGGGSSNQPQHF.

This clonotype has a count of ten or more. This chain connects TRBV20-1 to TRBJ2-1; D might be TRBD2 (6 bases). V was clipped by 6 bases and J by 3 bases, with 15 bases between them. The germline V gene has CDR1 DFQATT and CDR2 SNEGSKA (reference sequence). The CDR3 is 14 residues long. In nucleotides, the CDR3 is TGCAGTGCCATTGATGATAGCGGCTACAATGAGCAGTTCTTC. As protein: CSAIDDSGYNEQFF.

The table lists this clonotype with many counts. The chain employs TRBV5-6 and TRBJ1-2; a possible D gene is TRBD1 (5 bases). Germline lookup yields CDR1 SGHDT and CDR2 YYEEEE. V was cut by 1 base and J by 0 bases, with 13 bases left in between. The length of the CDR3 is 16 residues. The CDR3 DNA is TGTGCCAGCAGCTTGAGCAGGGCGAGAGCTAACTATGGCTACACCTTC. Protein product: CASSLSRARANYGYTF. Together with reference TRBV5-6 and TRBJ1-2, the CDR3 gives the full variable domain: DAGVTQSPTHLIKTRGQQVTLRCSPKSGHDTVSWYQQALGQGPQFIFQYYEEEERQRGNFPDRFSGHQFPNYSSELNVNALLLGDSALYLCASSLSRARANYGYTFGSGTRLTVV.

There are a few counts of this clonotype. This chain connects TRBV20-1 to TRBJ1-5; 8 positions agree with TRBD1. The CDR3 has 14 residues. After removal of 6 bases from V and 1 base from J, the junction contained 5 bases not matched to a gene. The germline gives CDR1 DFQATT, CDR2 SNEGSKA (reference sequence). The CDR3 is CSAVDRGSNQPQHF. DNA of the CDR3: TGCAGTGCCGTAGACAGGGGAAGCAATCAGCCCCAGCATTTT.

The gene calls are TRBV7-6 and TRBJ2-7; D may be TRBD1 (5 bases). The CDR3 runs to 13 residues. V was cut by 7 bases and J by 0 bases, with 10 bases left in between. Germline V gene data show CDR1 as SGHVS and CDR2 as FNYEAQ. CDR3 DNA: TGTGCCAGCAACGAGGACAACTCCTACGAGCAGTACTTC. This sequence encodes CASNEDNSYEQYF.

This clonotype was seen more than once but under ten times. The gene calls are TRBV19 and TRBJ1-1, with D possibly TRBD1 on 5 matching bases. Germline CDR1 is LNHDA and CDR2 is SQIVND (reference sequence). The CDR3 contains 13 residues. Trimming cost V 6 bases and J 1 base, with 9 bases left between them. CDR3 bases: TGTGCCAGTAGGCCCGGGGCGAACACTGAAGCTTTCTTT. Protein sequence: CASRPGANTEAFF.

This clonotype was seen ten or more times. The chain carries TRBV10-3 and TRBJ1-1, with TRBD1 matching over 11 bases. Per germline, CDR1 ENHRY and CDR2 SYGVKD. Trimming took 6 bases from V and 3 from J; bases not matched to a gene: 6. This CDR3 has 15 amino acids. The CDR3 loop is CAISRDRGEDTEAFF. Here the CDR3 DNA reads TGTGCCATCAGCCGGGACAGGGGGGAAGACACTGAAGCTTTCTTT.